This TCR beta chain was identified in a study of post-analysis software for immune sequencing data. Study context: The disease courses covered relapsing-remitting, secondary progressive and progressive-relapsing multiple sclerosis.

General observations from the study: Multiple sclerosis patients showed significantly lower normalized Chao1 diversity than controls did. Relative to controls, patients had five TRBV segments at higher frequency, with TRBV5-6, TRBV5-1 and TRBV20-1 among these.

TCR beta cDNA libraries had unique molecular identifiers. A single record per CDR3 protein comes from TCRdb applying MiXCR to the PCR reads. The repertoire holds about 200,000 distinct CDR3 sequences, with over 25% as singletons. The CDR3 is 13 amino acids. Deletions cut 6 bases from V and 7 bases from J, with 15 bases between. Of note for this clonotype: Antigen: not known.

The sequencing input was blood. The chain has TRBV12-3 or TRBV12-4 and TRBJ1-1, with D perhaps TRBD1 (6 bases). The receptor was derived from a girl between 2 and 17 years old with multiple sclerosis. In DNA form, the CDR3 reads TGTGCCAGCAGACAATTTACAGGGTTTGAAGCTTTCTTT. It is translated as CASRQFTGFEAFF.